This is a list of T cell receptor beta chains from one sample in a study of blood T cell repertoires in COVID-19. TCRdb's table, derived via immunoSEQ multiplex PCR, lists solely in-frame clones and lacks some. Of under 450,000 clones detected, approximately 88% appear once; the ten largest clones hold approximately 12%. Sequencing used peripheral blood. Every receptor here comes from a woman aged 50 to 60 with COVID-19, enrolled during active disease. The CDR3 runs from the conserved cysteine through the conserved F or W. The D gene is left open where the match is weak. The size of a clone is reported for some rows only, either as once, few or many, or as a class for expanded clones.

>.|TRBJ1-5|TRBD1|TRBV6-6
TGTGCCAGCAGTACCTGGGACAGCCCCAATCAGCCCCAGCATTTT
CASSTWDSPNQPQHF
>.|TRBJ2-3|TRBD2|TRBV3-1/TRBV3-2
TGTGCCAGCAGCCAAAATGCGGGGGGGATAGATACGCAGTATTTT
CASSQNAGGIDTQYF
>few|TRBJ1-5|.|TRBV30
TGTGCCTGGAGTGTGGGCGGGGATCAGCCCCAGCATTTT
CAWSVGGDQPQHF
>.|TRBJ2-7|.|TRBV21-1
TGTGCCAGCAGCATGGGAGGACGACAGCCGACCTACGAGCAGTACTTC
CASSMGGRQPTYEQYF
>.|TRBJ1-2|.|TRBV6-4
TGTGCCAGCAGCGACGCAGGGGACGGCTACACCTTC
CASSDAGDGYTF
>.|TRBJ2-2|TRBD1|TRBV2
TGTGCCAGCAGTCCGGGACAGGGACCGGAGCCCGGGGAGCTGTTTTTT
CASSPGQGPEPGELFF
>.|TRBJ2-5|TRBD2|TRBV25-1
TGTGCCAGCATCGATGCAGGTGGACTAGGAGAGACCCAGTACTTC
CASIDAGGLGETQYF
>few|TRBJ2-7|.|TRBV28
TGTGCCAGCAGCTCCGGACAGACCTACGAGCAGTACTTC
CASSSGQTYEQYF
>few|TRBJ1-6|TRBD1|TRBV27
TGTGCCAGCAGCGGGACAGGGGAGTATTCACCCCTCCACTTT
CASSGTGEYSPLHF
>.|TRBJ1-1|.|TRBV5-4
TGTGCCAGCACCTTGGGGGCGAGCACTGAAGCTTTCTTT
CASTLGASTEAFF
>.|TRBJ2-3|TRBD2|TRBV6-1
TGTGCCAGCAGTGAAGAGACTAGCGGGGGGGTAATCTCTAACACAGATACGCAGTATTTT
CASSEETSGGVISNTDTQYF
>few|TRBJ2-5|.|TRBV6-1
TGTGCCAGCAGTGAAGGAGTGGGGGGAGAGACCCAGTACTTC
CASSEGVGGETQYF
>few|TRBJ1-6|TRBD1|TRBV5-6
TGTGCCAGCAGCTTGGGGACAGGGGATTCACCCCTCCACTTT
CASSLGTGDSPLHF
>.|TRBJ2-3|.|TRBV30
TGTGCCTGGAGTAGCGTCGGCTTCACAGATACGCAGTATTTT
CAWSSVGFTDTQYF
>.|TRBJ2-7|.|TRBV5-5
TGTGCCAGCAGCTTGGGTCAGAACGAGCAGTACTTC
CASSLGQNEQYF
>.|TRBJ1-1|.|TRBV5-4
TGTGCCAGCAGCTTACCGTCTCGGGACACTGAAGCTTTCTTT
CASSLPSRDTEAFF
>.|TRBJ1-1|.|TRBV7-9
TGTGCCAGCAGCTTAGGACAGCGAGAAGCTTTCTTT
CASSLGQREAFF
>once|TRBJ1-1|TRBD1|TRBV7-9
TGTGCCAGCAGCCCTACAGGTAGGACAGGGAGTACTGAAGCTTTCTTT
CASSPTGRTGSTEAFF
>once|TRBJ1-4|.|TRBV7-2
TGTGCCAGCAGCTTAGAAGGCCTAGCTAATGAAAAACTGTTTTTT
CASSLEGLANEKLFF
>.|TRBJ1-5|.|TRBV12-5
TGTGCTAGTGGTTTGGTAAGAGATCAGCCCCAGCATTTT
CASGLVRDQPQHF
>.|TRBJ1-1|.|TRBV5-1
TGCGCCAGCAGCTTGGAGTCAGGGGCGAAGACTGAAGCTTTCTTT
CASSLESGAKTEAFF
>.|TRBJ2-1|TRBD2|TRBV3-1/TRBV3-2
TGTGCCAGCAGCCAAGAAAGACTAGCCCATGCGTTCTTC
CASSQERLAHAFF
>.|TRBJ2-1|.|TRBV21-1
TGTGCCAGCCCACCCTATGGCAATGAGCAGTTCTTC
CASPPYGNEQFF
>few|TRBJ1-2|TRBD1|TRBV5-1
TGCGCCAGCAGGGGGACAGGCATCAACTATGGCTACACCTTC
CASRGTGINYGYTF
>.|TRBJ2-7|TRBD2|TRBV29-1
TGCAGCGTTGCCGACTACGGGCGGGCGGGGGGAGCCTCCTACGAGCAGTACTTC
CSVADYGRAGGASYEQYF
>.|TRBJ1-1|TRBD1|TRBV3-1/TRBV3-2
TGTGCCTGGTCCGGGACAGGGATTGAAGCTTTCTTT
CAWSGTGIEAFF
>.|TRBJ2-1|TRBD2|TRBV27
TGTGCCAGCAGTCCAAGAACTAGCGGGGGGTACAATGAGCAGTTCTTC
CASSPRTSGGYNEQFF
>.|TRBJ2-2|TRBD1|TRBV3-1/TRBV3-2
TGTGCCAGCAGCCAAGATAGACCAGGGGGCTTTAGCACCGGGGAGCTGTTTTTT
CASSQDRPGGFSTGELFF
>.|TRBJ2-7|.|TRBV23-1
TGCGCCAGCAGTCAATCCCCGGTGGCGGGCGGTATCTACGAGCAGTACTTC
CASSQSPVAGGIYEQYF
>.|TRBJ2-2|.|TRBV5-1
TGCGCCTCCACCTATGGCACAGGAACTGTCCGGGAGCTGTTTTTT
CASTYGTGTVRELFF
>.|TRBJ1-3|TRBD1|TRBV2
TGTGCCAGCAGTTCGGGTGACAGGGACATATATTTT
CASSSGDRDIYF
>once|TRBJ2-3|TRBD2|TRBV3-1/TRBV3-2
TGTGCCAGCAGCCAAACGACTAGCGGGGGAACAGATACGCAGTATTTT
CASSQTTSGGTDTQYF